The rows below give T cell receptor beta chains drawn from one sample of a study of blood T cell repertoires in COVID-19. Profiling relied on immunoSEQ multiplex PCR, and the TCRdb table lists in-frame clones only, not all of them. The sample consists of roughly 250,000 clones, 85% to 90% of them appearing once. The material sequenced was PBMCs or T cells enriched from blood (not recorded which). The receptor source for this set is a woman in her 50s who had recovered from COVID-19. CDR3s include the opening cysteine and the closing phenylalanine or tryptophan. D genes are given only for firm matches. Some rows mark clone size as missing; the rest say once, few, many or name a class of expanded clone.

d_gene,abundance,v_gene,j_gene,CDR3aa,CDR3nt
TRBD2,-,TRBV7-7,TRBJ2-1,CASSSPNTSGSANEQFF,TGTGCTAGCAGCTCCCCTAACACTAGCGGGAGCGCCAATGAGCAGTTCTTC
TRBD1,-,TRBV3-1/TRBV3-2,TRBJ2-7,CASSPRTGSFSYEQYF,TGTGCCAGCAGCCCCCGGACAGGGAGCTTCTCCTACGAGCAGTACTTC
-,-,TRBV11-2,TRBJ1-2,CASSPAGGYGYTF,TGTGCCAGCAGCCCCGCCGGAGGGTACGGCTACACCTTC
TRBD2,-,TRBV6-5,TRBJ2-1,CASSYGREGNEQFF,TGTGCCAGCAGTTACGGTAGGGAGGGCAATGAGCAGTTCTTC
-,-,TRBV6-2/TRBV6-3,TRBJ2-2,CASSYRVWEWGNTGELFF,TGTGCCAGCAGTTACCGGGTGTGGGAGTGGGGGAACACCGGGGAGCTGTTTTTT
-,-,TRBV21-1,TRBJ1-1,CASSKVGARPMNTEAFF,TGTGCCAGCAGCAAAGTAGGGGCCAGACCCATGAACACTGAAGCTTTCTTT
TRBD1,-,TRBV27,TRBJ2-1,CASGTGSYNEQFF,TGTGCCAGCGGGACAGGGTCCTACAATGAGCAGTTCTTC
-,-,TRBV28,TRBJ1-3,CASTTAGGSGNTIYF,TGTGCCAGCACAACCGCGGGGGGCTCTGGAAACACCATATATTTT
TRBD1,-,TRBV10-2,TRBJ1-4,CASRPGQGKLEKLFF,TGCGCCAGCAGGCCTGGACAGGGAAAATTAGAAAAACTGTTTTTT
-,-,TRBV18,TRBJ1-5,CASSPASTNQPQHF,TGTGCCAGCTCACCTGCTAGCACCAATCAGCCCCAGCATTTT
TRBD1,-,TRBV4-1,TRBJ2-3,CASSLTGTGGVGDTQYF,TGCGCCAGCAGCCTTACCGGGACAGGGGGCGTTGGAGATACGCAGTATTTT
TRBD1,-,TRBV5-6,TRBJ1-1,CASSHGQGMGNTEAFF,TGTGCCAGCAGTCACGGACAGGGTATGGGGAACACTGAAGCTTTCTTT
TRBD1,-,TRBV28,TRBJ1-5,CASSYLDRGRGNNQPQHF,TGTGCCAGCAGTTACCTGGACAGGGGAAGGGGTAACAATCAGCCCCAGCATTTT
TRBD2,-,TRBV6-5,TRBJ2-1,CASSSGTSGYNEQFF,TGTGCCAGCAGTTCGGGCACTAGCGGCTACAATGAGCAGTTCTTC
TRBD2,-,TRBV3-1/TRBV3-2,TRBJ2-7,CASSSTGLAGGGEQYF,TGTGCCAGCTCCTCCACTGGACTAGCGGGAGGGGGGGAGCAGTACTTC
-,once,TRBV24-1,TRBJ2-1,CATSDITRDTNEQFF,TGTGCCACCAGTGATATCACCCGGGACACCAATGAGCAGTTCTTC
-,-,TRBV5-1,TRBJ1-6,CASSFTTSNNSPLHF,TGCGCCAGCAGCTTCACGACAAGTAATAATTCACCCCTCCACTTT
-,-,TRBV24-1,TRBJ2-2,CATSDAEPNQRSGELFF,TGTGCCACCAGTGATGCGGAACCCAATCAGCGGTCCGGGGAGCTGTTTTTT
-,-,TRBV28,TRBJ1-1,CASTPMIGFSNTEAFF,TGTGCCAGCACCCCTATGATCGGGTTTTCGAACACTGAAGCTTTCTTT
TRBD2,-,TRBV7-2,TRBJ2-3,CASSLAVRLAGGADTQYF,TGTGCCAGCAGCTTAGCTGTCCGACTAGCGGGAGGCGCAGATACGCAGTATTTT
-,-,TRBV5-1,TRBJ2-7,CASSLYGGSAYEQYF,TGCGCCAGCAGCTTGTATGGCGGCTCCGCCTACGAGCAGTACTTC
-,-,TRBV29-1,TRBJ1-1,CSVRGRANTEAFF,TGCAGCGTTCGCGGCAGAGCGAACACTGAAGCTTTCTTT
TRBD2,-,TRBV11-2,TRBJ2-3,CASSLGTSGRWTDTQYF,TGTGCCAGCAGCTTAGGGACTAGCGGGAGGTGGACAGATACGCAGTATTTT
-,few,TRBV6-5,TRBJ1-4,CASRRQALNEKLFF,TGTGCCAGCAGGCGACAGGCGCTTAATGAAAAACTGTTTTTT
TRBD2,many,TRBV3-1/TRBV3-2,TRBJ2-7,CASSHGREVSYEQYF,TGTGCCAGCAGCCATGGGCGGGAGGTTTCCTACGAGCAGTACTTC
TRBD1,-,TRBV7-2,TRBJ2-3,CASSSAGTGGLNTQYF,TGTGCCAGCAGCTCCGCCGGGACAGGGGGGCTGAATACGCAGTATTTT
-,once,TRBV21-1,TRBJ1-1,CASSKGDRGNTEAFF,TGTGCCAGCAGCAAAGGGGACAGGGGGAACACTGAAGCTTTCTTT
TRBD1,-,TRBV7-2,TRBJ1-2,CASTFPGQEIMRGYTF,TGTGCCAGCACCTTTCCCGGACAGGAGATTATGCGAGGCTACACCTTC
TRBD2,-,TRBV11-2,TRBJ2-1,CASSLGLAGAFEQFF,TGTGCCAGCAGCTTAGGACTAGCGGGAGCGTTCGAGCAGTTCTTC
TRBD2,-,TRBV7-8,TRBJ2-2,CASSLGASGSNTGELFF,TGTGCCAGCAGCTTAGGCGCTAGCGGGTCGAACACCGGGGAGCTGTTTTTT
-,-,TRBV18,TRBJ1-3,CASSPGAAGNTIYF,TGTGCCAGCTCACCAGGGGCGGCTGGAAACACCATATATTTT
TRBD2,-,TRBV5-1,TRBJ2-2,CASSPTPLAGVFTGELFF,TGCGCCAGCAGCCCTACCCCGCTAGCGGGAGTATTCACCGGGGAGCTGTTTTTT
TRBD1,-,TRBV7-9,TRBJ1-6,CASSLAGGASPLHF,TGTGCCAGCAGCTTAGCAGGGGGCGCCTCACCCCTCCACTTT
-,-,TRBV30,TRBJ1-2,CAVPSDLGGYTF,TGTGCAGTACCTTCAGACCTCGGGGGCTACACCTTC
TRBD1,-,TRBV4-1,TRBJ2-7,CASSQGQYYEQYF,TGCGCCAGCAGCCAGGGACAGTACTACGAGCAGTACTTC
TRBD1,-,TRBV7-2,TRBJ1-6,CASSWDSGRSYNSPLHF,TGTGCCAGCAGCTGGGACAGTGGACGGTCCTATAATTCACCCCTCCACTTT
-,-,TRBV21-1,TRBJ2-7,CASSILDRGLNEQYF,TGTGCCAGCAGCATCCTAGACAGGGGGCTTAACGAGCAGTACTTC
-,-,TRBV19,TRBJ2-2,CASSRLRGTGELFF,TGTGCCAGTAGTAGACTGAGGGGGACCGGGGAGCTGTTTTTT
-,-,TRBV7-3,TRBJ1-6,CASSSGQGVNSPLHF,TGTGCCAGCAGCTCCGGGCAGGGCGTTAATTCACCCCTCCACTTT
TRBD1,once,TRBV10-2,TRBJ2-1,CASNEFLWQGARNEQFF,TGCGCCAGCAATGAGTTCCTTTGGCAGGGGGCTAGGAATGAGCAGTTCTTC
-,-,TRBV6-5,TRBJ2-7,CAGGTKDYEQYF,TGTGCGGGGGGGACAAAGGACTACGAGCAGTACTTC
-,few,TRBV19,TRBJ2-2,CASSRQSGELFF,TGTGCCAGTAGTAGACAGTCCGGGGAGCTGTTTTTT
TRBD2,-,TRBV5-4,TRBJ2-7,CASSVGLAGVTYEQYF,TGTGCCAGCAGCGTGGGACTAGCGGGAGTCACCTACGAGCAGTACTTC
-,-,TRBV28,TRBJ2-3,CASSKLLSDTQYF,TGTGCCAGCAGTAAATTACTGTCGGATACGCAGTATTTT